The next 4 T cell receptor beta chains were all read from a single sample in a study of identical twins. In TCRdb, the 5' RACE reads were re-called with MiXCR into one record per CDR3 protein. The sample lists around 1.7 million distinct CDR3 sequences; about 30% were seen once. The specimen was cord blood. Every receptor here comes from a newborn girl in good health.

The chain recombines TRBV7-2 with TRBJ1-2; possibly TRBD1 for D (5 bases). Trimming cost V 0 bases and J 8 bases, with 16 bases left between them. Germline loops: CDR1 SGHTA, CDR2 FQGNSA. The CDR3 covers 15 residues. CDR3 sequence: CASSLARTGAGGYTF. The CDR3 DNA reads TGTGCCAGCAGCTTAGCTCGCACAGGAGCTGGGGGCTACACCTTC.

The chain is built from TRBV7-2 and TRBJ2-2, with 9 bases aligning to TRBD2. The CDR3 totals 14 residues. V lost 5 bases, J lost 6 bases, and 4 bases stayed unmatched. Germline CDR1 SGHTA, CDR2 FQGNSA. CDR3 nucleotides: TGTGCCAGCAGCCTTCGGACTAGCGCCGGGGAGCTGTTTTTT. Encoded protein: CASSLRTSAGELFF. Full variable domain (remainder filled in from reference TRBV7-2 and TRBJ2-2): GAGVSQSPSNKVTEKGKDVELRCDPISGHTALYWYRQSLGQGLEFLIYFQGNSAPDKSGLPSDRFSAERTGGSVSTLTIQRTQQEDSAVYLCASSLRTSAGELFFGEGSRLTVL.

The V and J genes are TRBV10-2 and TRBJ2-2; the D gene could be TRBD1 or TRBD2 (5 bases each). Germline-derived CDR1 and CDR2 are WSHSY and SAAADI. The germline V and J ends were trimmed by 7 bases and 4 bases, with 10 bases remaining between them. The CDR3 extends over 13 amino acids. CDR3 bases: TGCGCCAGCAAGGGACCGTTCACCGGGGAGCTGTTTTTT. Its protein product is CASKGPFTGELFF.

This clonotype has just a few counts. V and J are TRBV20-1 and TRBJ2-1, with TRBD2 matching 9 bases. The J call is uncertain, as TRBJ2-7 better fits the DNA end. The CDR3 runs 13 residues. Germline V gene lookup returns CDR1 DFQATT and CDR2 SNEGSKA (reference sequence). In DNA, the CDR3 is TGCAGTGGAAGCGGGGGGACCTACAATGAGCAGTACTTC. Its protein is CSGSGGTYNEQYF.